This entry lists 20 T cell receptor beta chains sequenced from one sample in a study of blood T cell repertoires in COVID-19. Assay used: immunoSEQ multiplex PCR; TCRdb lists only in-frame clones, some missing. The sample has about 230,000 clones, 89% seen once. Sequenced: PBMCs or T cells enriched from blood (not recorded which). These receptors all come from a woman in her twenties or thirties with acute COVID-19.

The chain carries TRBV9 and TRBJ1-1; no firm D call. The CDR3 is made up of 12 amino acids. Trimming pared 4 bases from V and 8 bases from J, leaving 12 bases between. Germline V CDR1 and CDR2: SGDLS, YYNGEE. The DNA for the CDR3 is TGTGCCAGCAGCCCCCCCTCCTCGGAAGCTTTCTTT. Protein sequence: CASSPPSSEAFF.

This clone was recorded once. The rearrangement joins TRBV7-9 to TRBJ2-5, with TRBD1 matching 7 bases. Germline loops: CDR1 SEHNR, CDR2 FQNEAQ (reference sequence). The V gene end was trimmed by 5 bases and the J gene end by 1 base; junction bases not matched to a gene: 10. The CDR3 spans 16 residues. The chain's CDR3 is CASSPDRAKIQETQYF. The CDR3 DNA is TGTGCCAGCAGCCCCGACAGGGCGAAGATCCAAGAGACCCAGTACTTC. The complete variable domain, with remaining parts taken from reference TRBV7-9 and TRBJ2-5, reads DTGVSQNPRHKITKRGQNVTFRCDPISEHNRLYWYRQTLGQGPEFLTYFQNEAQLEKSRLLSDRFSAERPKGSFSTLEIQRTEQGDSAMYLCASSPDRAKIQETQYFGPGTRLLVL.

The chain couples TRBV5-4 to TRBJ2-3, with 7 bases fitting TRBD2. J was trimmed by 5 bases and V by 4 bases; bases with no gene match: 7. The CDR3 has 14 amino acids. Per germline, CDR1 SGHNT and CDR2 YYREEE (reference sequence). For the CDR3, the DNA is TGTGCCAGCAGCGGGAGGGCGCGGGGAGATACGCAGTATTTT. It encodes CASSGRARGDTQYF.

The CDR3 sequence: CASSSRVSSYNEQFF. The CDR3 nucleotides are TGTGCCAGCAGCTCCCGGGTAAGCTCCTACAATGAGCAGTTCTTC. The chain couples TRBV9 to TRBJ2-1; D is uncertain. Deletions cut 4 bases from V and 0 bases from J, with 11 bases between. The germline CDR1 and CDR2 sequences are SGDLS and YYNGEE. The CDR3 contains 15 residues.

The chain uses TRBV5-1 and TRBJ1-3; possible D gene TRBD1, 6 bases. Germline values: CDR1 SGHRS, CDR2 YFSETQ. Trimming pared 3 bases from V and 0 bases from J, leaving 13 bases between. The CDR3 loop spans 16 amino acids. The CDR3 loop reads CASSYGATGSGNTIYF. The DNA for the CDR3 is TGCGCCAGCAGCTATGGGGCGACAGGCTCTGGAAACACCATATATTTT.

The rearrangement joins TRBV6-5 to TRBJ2-7; D is perhaps TRBD2 (5 bases). This CDR3 spans 16 amino acids. Germline values: CDR1 MNHEY, CDR2 SVGAGI. With 0 bases removed from V and 3 bases from J, the gap between germline ends came to 15 bases. The CDR3 DNA follows: TGTGCCAGCAGTTACTCGAGCCTCTTCGAGGGCTACGAGCAGTACTTC. This sequence encodes CASSYSSLFEGYEQYF.

The chain uses TRBV6-5 and TRBJ2-7; D gene unclear. Trimming cost V 2 bases and J 6 bases, with 5 bases left between them. Germline CDR1 MNHEY, CDR2 SVGAGI. The CDR3 runs 11 residues. CDR3 sequence: CASSYLSEQYF. CDR3 DNA: TGTGCCAGCAGTTACCTGAGCGAGCAGTACTTC.

This clone was picked up a small number of times. V and J are TRBV12-3 or TRBV12-4 and TRBJ1-2; a possible D gene is TRBD1 (5 bases). This CDR3 spans 13 amino acids. Deletions cut 2 bases from V and 6 bases from J, with 10 bases between. CDR3 residues: CASSLLEGNGYTF. The CDR3 DNA sequence: TGTGCCAGCAGTTTATTGGAGGGGAATGGCTACACCTTC.

This clone appeared a few times. V gene TRBV6-1 combines with J gene TRBJ2-2; no definite D call. V lost 2 bases and J 4 bases, leaving 14 bases between the germline ends. From germline, CDR1 is MNHNS and CDR2 SASEGT. The CDR3 has 16 residues. The CDR3 sequence is CASSENFIGVTGELFF. CDR3 bases: TGTGCCAGCAGTGAAAATTTTATAGGAGTCACCGGGGAGCTGTTTTTT.

The chain employs TRBV28 and TRBJ1-5; possible D gene TRBD1, 5 bases. Germline lookup yields CDR1 MDHEN and CDR2 SYDVKM. There are 14 residues in the CDR3. Trimming shortened V by 6 bases and J by 6 bases, and 15 bases separated the two germline ends. This CDR3 reads CASRQDLAVQPQHF. The DNA of the CDR3 is TGTGCCAGCAGACAGGACCTGGCGGTTCAGCCCCAGCATTTT.

This clone was recorded only once. The chain recombines TRBV9 with TRBJ1-2; 9 bases line up with TRBD1. Trimming cost V 3 bases and J 4 bases; bases outside gene matches: 10. Germline values: CDR1 SGDLS, CDR2 YYNGEE. This CDR3 contains 16 residues. Written as DNA, the CDR3 is TGTGCCAGCAGCGCCCCCCGGGACAGGGATCCCTATGGCTACACCTTC. It codes for CASSAPRDRDPYGYTF. Together with reference TRBV9 and TRBJ1-2, the CDR3 gives the full variable domain: DSGVTQTPKHLITATGQRVTLRCSPRSGDLSVYWYQQSLDQGLQFLIQYYNGEERAKGNILERFSAQQFPDLHSELNLSSLELGDSALYFCASSAPRDRDPYGYTFGSGTRLTVV.

The chain uses TRBV6-1 and TRBJ2-1, with D possibly TRBD2 on 6 matching bases. Germline V gene data show CDR1 as MNHNS and CDR2 as SASEGT. The CDR3 spans 15 residues. The V end was cut by 3 bases, the J end by 8 bases, with 17 bases between. As DNA, the CDR3 is TGTGCCAGCAGTGAGGCGAGGAATTGGGGGGATGAGCAGTTCTTC. This encodes CASSEARNWGDEQFF.

V gene TRBV4-3 combines with J gene TRBJ1-6; 8 bases are a match to TRBD1. The V gene end was trimmed by 8 bases and the J gene end by 9 bases; junction bases not matched to a gene: 9. In germline, CDR1 is LGHNA, CDR2 YSLEER. The CDR3 extends over 14 amino acids. CDR3 bases: TGCGCCAGCGAGGAGACAGGGGTCGGTTCACCCCTCCACTTT. It yields the protein CASEETGVGSPLHF.

V usage is TRBV19 and J usage is TRBJ1-1; a weak D match, TRBD1 (5 bases). Trimming removed 3 bases from V and 4 bases from J, with 15 bases in between. Germline assignment: CDR1 LNHDA and CDR2 SQIVND (reference sequence). The CDR3 contains 15 residues. In DNA, the CDR3 is TGTGCCAGTAGTATGGGAGGGTGGGGCGGCACTGAAGCTTTCTTT. It is translated as CASSMGGWGGTEAFF.

The genes are TRBV3-1 (or the pseudogene TRBV3-2) and TRBJ1-4; 7 nucleotides agree with TRBD1. The CDR3 spans 17 residues. After removal of 4 bases from V and 8 bases from J, the junction contained 16 bases not matched to a gene. Germline V gene sequence: CDR1 LGHDT, CDR2 YNNKEL (reference sequence). The CDR3 coding sequence is TGTGCCAGCAGCCCCAGACAGGGTTGGTCGATTGGGGAAAAACTGTTTTTT. Translating it yields CASSPRQGWSIGEKLFF.

V and J are TRBV28 and TRBJ2-7, with D possibly matching TRBD1 (5 bases). The CDR3 has 15 residues. Germline CDR1 MDHEN, CDR2 SYDVKM. The V gene lost 1 base and the J gene lost 3 bases, with 13 bases spanning the gap. This CDR3 is CASSLLPGMSYEQYF. The CDR3 coding sequence is TGTGCCAGCAGTTTATTGCCAGGGATGAGCTACGAGCAGTACTTC.

The rearrangement uses TRBV27 and TRBJ1-2; 7 nucleotides align to TRBD1. The ends lost 5 bases at V and 4 bases at J; junction bases unmatched: 7. Germline loops: CDR1 MNHEY, CDR2 SMNVEV (reference sequence). The CDR3 has 14 amino acids. The CDR3 spells CASSDRAGLYGYTF. In DNA form, the CDR3 reads TGTGCCAGCAGTGACAGGGCGGGCCTCTATGGCTACACCTTC.

The J gene is TRBJ1-2, the V gene TRBV4-3, with a weak D call TRBD1 (5 bases). Germline V gene sequence: CDR1 LGHNA, CDR2 YSLEER. V shed 0 bases and J shed 11 bases, with 16 bases lying between them. CDR3 length: 14 amino acids. The CDR3 sequence: CASSQDGQGLGYTF. Written as DNA, the CDR3 is TGCGCCAGCAGCCAAGATGGCCAGGGACTAGGTTACACCTTC.

The CDR3 sequence is CASSQVSGTGAYNEQFF. CDR3 nucleotides: TGTGCCAGCAGCCAAGTTTCCGGGACAGGGGCCTACAATGAGCAGTTCTTC. The chain combines TRBV3-1 (or the pseudogene TRBV3-2) with TRBJ2-1, with 10 bases fitting TRBD1. The ends lost 1 base at V and 2 bases at J; junction bases unmatched: 5. This CDR3 contains 17 residues. Germline V gene data show CDR1 as LGHDT and CDR2 as YNNKEL (reference sequence).

CDR3 sequence reads: CASSQVANRARNEQYF. The CDR3 region has the DNA TGCGCCAGCAGCCAAGTCGCGAACAGGGCTAGGAACGAGCAGTACTTC. This chain joins TRBV4-3 and TRBJ2-7; a possible D gene is TRBD1 (6 bases). Trimming removed 1 base from V and 5 bases from J, with 18 bases in between. The CDR3 loop spans 16 amino acids. Germline CDR1 LGHNA, CDR2 YSLEER.